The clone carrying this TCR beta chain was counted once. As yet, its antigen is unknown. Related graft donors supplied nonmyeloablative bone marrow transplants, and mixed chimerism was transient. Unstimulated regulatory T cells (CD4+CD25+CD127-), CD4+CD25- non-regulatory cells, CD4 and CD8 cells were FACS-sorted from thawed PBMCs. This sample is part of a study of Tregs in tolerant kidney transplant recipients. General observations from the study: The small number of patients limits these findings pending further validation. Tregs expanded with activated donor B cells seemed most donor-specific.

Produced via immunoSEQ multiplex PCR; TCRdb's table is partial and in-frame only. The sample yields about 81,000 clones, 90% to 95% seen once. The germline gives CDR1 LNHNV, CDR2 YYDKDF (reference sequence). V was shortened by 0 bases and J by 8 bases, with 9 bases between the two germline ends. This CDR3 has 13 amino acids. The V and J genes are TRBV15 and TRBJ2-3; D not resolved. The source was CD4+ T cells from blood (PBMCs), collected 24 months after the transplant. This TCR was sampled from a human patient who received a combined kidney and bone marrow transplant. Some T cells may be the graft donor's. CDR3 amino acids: CATSRDRSTTQYF. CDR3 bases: TGTGCCACCAGCAGAGATAGGAGTACTACGCAGTATTTT.